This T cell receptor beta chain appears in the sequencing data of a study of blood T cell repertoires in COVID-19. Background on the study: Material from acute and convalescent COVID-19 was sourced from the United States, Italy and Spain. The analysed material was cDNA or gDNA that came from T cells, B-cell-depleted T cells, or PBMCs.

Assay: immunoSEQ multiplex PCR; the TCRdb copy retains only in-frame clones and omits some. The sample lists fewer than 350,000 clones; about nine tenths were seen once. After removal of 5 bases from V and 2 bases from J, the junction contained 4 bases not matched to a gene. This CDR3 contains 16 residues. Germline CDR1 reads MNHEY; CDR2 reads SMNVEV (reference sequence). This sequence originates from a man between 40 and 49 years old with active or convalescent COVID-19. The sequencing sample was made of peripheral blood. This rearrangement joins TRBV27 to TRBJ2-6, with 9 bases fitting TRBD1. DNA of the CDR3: TGTGCCAGCAGTCTGGGACAGGGACCTGGGGCCAACGTCCTGACTTTC. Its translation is CASSLGQGPGANVLTF.